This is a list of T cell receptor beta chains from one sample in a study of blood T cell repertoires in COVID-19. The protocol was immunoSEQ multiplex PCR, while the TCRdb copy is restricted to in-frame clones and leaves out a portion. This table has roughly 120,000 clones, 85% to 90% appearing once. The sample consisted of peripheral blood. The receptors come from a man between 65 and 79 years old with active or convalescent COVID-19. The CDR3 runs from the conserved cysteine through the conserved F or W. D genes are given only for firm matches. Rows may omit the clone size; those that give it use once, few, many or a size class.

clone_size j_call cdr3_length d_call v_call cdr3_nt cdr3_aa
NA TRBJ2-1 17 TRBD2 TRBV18 TGTGCCAGCTCATTGATGACGGGAGGGGGAGAGAGAAATGAGCAGTTCTTC CASSLMTGGGERNEQFF
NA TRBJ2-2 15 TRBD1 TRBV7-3 TGTGCCAGCAGCCCTAGACAGGGCACAACCGGGGAGCTGTTTTTT CASSPRQGTTGELFF
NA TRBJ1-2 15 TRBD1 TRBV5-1 TGCGCCAGCAGCTTGGCCAGGGGGGACAGGGCTGGCTACACCTTC CASSLARGDRAGYTF
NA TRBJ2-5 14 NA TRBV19 TGTGCCAGTAGTATAGACACGAAACGGGAGACCCAGTACTTC CASSIDTKRETQYF
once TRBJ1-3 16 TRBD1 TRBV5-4 TGTGCCAGCAGTCAGGGCACAGGGGGCGTTGGAAACACCATATATTTT CASSQGTGGVGNTIYF
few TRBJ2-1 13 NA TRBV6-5 TGTGCCAGCAGTAAGGGACATAACAATGAGCAGTTCTTC CASSKGHNNEQFF
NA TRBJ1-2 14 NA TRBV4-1 TGCGCCAGCAGCCAAGTCTCGGTTAACTATGGCTACACCTTC CASSQVSVNYGYTF
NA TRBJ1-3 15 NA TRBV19 TGTGCCAGTAGAGAAGACAGAAACTCTGGAAACACCATATATTTT CASREDRNSGNTIYF
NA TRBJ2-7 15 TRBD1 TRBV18 TGTGCCAGCTCAATGGGGACAGGGGGAACCTACGAGCAGTACTTC CASSMGTGGTYEQYF
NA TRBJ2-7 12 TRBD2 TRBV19 TGTGCCAGTAGAGGACTAGCGGGAGGGCAGTACTTC CASRGLAGGQYF
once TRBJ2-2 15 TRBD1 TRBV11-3 TGTGCCAGCAGCTTCGGACAGGGGGACACCGGGGAGCTGTTTTTT CASSFGQGDTGELFF
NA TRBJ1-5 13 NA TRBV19 TGTGCCAGTAGTCAGCAGGTAGTTCAGCCCCAGCATTTT CASSQQVVQPQHF
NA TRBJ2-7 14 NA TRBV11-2 TGTGCCAGCAGCTTAGGCGGAGGGGTCACGGAGCAGTACTTC CASSLGGGVTEQYF
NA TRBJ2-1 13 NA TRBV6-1 TGTGCCAGCAGTGAAAGCTCTAACAATGAGCAGTTCTTC CASSESSNNEQFF
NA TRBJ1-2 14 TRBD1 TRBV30 TGTGCCTGGAGCCGGACAGGGAGGAACTATGGCTACACCTTC CAWSRTGRNYGYTF
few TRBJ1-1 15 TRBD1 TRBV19 TGTGCCAGTAGTCCACCCGGGACAGTGACCTATGAAGCTTTCTTT CASSPPGTVTYEAFF
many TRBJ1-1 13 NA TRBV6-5 TGTGCCAGCACGATGCGGTCCAACACTGAAGCTTTCTTT CASTMRSNTEAFF
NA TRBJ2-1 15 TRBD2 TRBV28 TGTGCCAGCAGAGAGGGGACTAGCGGGGCCCAAGAGCAGTTCTTC CASREGTSGAQEQFF
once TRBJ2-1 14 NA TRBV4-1 TGCGCCAGCAGCCAAGGGCAGTTAAACAATGAGCAGTTCTTC CASSQGQLNNEQFF
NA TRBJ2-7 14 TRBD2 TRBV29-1 TGCAGCGTGGGATTCTTAGCGGGAGAGGGGGAGCAGTACTTC CSVGFLAGEGEQYF
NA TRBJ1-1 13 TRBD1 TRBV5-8 TGTGCCAGCAGCCGGACAGGAAACACTGAAGCTTTCTTT CASSRTGNTEAFF
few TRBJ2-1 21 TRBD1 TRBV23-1 TGCGCCAGCAGTCAATCCTTCTCCGGGACAGGGGGCGCGGGCTCCTACAATGAGCAGTTCTTC CASSQSFSGTGGAGSYNEQFF
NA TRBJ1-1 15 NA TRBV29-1 TGCAGCGTTGACCCTATCCCGACAGGGAACACTGAAGCTTTCTTT CSVDPIPTGNTEAFF
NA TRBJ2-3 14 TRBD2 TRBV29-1 TGCAGCGTTGGACTAGCGTCTAGCACAGATACGCAGTATTTT CSVGLASSTDTQYF
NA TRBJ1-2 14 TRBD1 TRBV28 TGTGCCAGCAGTTTTAGAGACAGGGTCTATGGCTACACCTTC CASSFRDRVYGYTF
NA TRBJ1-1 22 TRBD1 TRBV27 TGTGCCAGCAGTTTATCAGACCCAACACGCCGGGACAGACCCTCCCAAAACACTGAAGCTTTCTTT CASSLSDPTRRDRPSQNTEAFF
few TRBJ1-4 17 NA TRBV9 TGTGCCAGCAGCGTAGCTACAGGATTGTTATCTAATGAAAAACTGTTTTTT CASSVATGLLSNEKLFF
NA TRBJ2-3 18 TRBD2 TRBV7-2 TGTGCCAGCAGCTTAGGGCCCCCTGGGCGGGAGGGGACAGATACGCAGTATTTT CASSLGPPGREGTDTQYF
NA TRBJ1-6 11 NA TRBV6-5 TGTGCCAGCAGGAGGTCCTCACCCCTCCACTTT CASRRSSPLHF
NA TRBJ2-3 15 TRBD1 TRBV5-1 TGCGCCAGCAGCTTGGGGGACAGGGCTTCAGATACGCAGTATTTT CASSLGDRASDTQYF
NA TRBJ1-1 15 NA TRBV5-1 TGCGCCAGCAGCTTGGGTACTACCGTTGGAACTGAAGCTTTCTTT CASSLGTTVGTEAFF
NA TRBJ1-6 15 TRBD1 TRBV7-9 TGTGCCAGCAGCACCCAGGGGGCAGACAATTCACCCCTCCACTTT CASSTQGADNSPLHF
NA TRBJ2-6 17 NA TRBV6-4 TGTGCCAGCAGTTGGACACCGGCAGGGGCTGGGGCCAACGTCCTGACTTTC CASSWTPAGAGANVLTF
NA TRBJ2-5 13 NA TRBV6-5 TGTGCCTGCCTGTACGGTAGTGAAGAGACCCAGTACTTC CACLYGSEETQYF
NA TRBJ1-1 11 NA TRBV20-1 TGCAGTGCAAGACAGAACACTGAAGCTTTCTTT CSARQNTEAFF
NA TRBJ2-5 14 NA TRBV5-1 TGCGCCAGCAGCTCCGACAGCCTCCAAGAGACCCAGTACTTC CASSSDSLQETQYF
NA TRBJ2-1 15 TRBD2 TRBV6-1 TGTGCCAGCTCACGAGGACTAGCGGGAGTCAATGAGCAGTTCTTC CASSRGLAGVNEQFF
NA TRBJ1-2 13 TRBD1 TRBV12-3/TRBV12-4 TGTGCCAGCACCACCGGGACAGCAAATGGCTACACCTTC CASTTGTANGYTF
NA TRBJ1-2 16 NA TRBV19 TGTGCCAGTAGTATAAAAGCGGAGGCCGGAAGCTATGGCTACACCTTC CASSIKAEAGSYGYTF
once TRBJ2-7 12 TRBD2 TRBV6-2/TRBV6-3 TGTGCCAGCAGCCGGACTAGAGTTGAGCAGTACTTC CASSRTRVEQYF